This TCR beta chain was observed in a study of blood T cell repertoires in COVID-19. The method was immunoSEQ multiplex PCR; TCRdb's version includes in-frame clones alone and lacks a portion of them. The sample carries about 190,000 clones, about 77% recorded once. Germline CDR1 SGHRS, CDR2 YFSETQ. V dropped 0 bases and J dropped 1 base, with 5 bases sitting between them. The CDR3 has 13 residues. The sequence was collected from an elderly woman with active or convalescent COVID-19. Specimen: peripheral blood. The chain carries TRBV5-1 and TRBJ2-7, with D unclear. The CDR3 DNA reads TGCGCCAGCAGCTTGGACAGATCCTACGAGCAGTACTTC. This encodes CASSLDRSYEQYF.